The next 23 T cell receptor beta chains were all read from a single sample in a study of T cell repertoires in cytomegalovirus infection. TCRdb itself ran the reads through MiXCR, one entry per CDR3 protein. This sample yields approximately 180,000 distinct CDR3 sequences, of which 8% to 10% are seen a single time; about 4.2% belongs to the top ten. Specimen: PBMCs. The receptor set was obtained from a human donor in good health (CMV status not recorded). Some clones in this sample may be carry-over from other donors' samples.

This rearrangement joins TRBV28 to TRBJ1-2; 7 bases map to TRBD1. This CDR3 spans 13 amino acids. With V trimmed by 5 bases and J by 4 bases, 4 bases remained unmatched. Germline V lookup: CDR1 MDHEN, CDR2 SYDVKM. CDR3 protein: CASSQDRFYGYTF. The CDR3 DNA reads TGTGCCAGCAGTCAGGACAGGTTCTATGGCTACACCTTC.

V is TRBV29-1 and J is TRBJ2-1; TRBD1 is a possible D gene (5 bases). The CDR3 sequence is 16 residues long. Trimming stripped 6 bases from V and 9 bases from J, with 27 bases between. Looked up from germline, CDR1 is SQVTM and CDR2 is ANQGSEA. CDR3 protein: CSVRTHLRREDSEQFF. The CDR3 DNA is TGCAGCGTCCGCACCCACCTAAGAAGGGAAGACAGTGAGCAGTTCTTC.

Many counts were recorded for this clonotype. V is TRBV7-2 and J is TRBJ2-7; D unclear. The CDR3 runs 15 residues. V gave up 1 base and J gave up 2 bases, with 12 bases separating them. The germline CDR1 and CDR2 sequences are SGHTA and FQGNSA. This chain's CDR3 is CASSLDFRSTYEQYF. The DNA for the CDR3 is TGTGCCAGCAGCTTAGACTTCAGGAGCACCTACGAGCAGTACTTC.

The CDR3 region is CSVSRTGVGEKLFF. In DNA form, the CDR3 reads TGCAGCGTCTCCCGGACAGGGGTGGGTGAAAAACTGTTTTTT. The chain employs TRBV29-1 and TRBJ1-4, with 9 positions matching TRBD1. This CDR3 has 14 residues. After removal of 6 bases from V and 7 bases from J, the junction contained 9 bases not matched to a gene. Germline CDR1 is SQVTM and CDR2 is ANQGSEA.

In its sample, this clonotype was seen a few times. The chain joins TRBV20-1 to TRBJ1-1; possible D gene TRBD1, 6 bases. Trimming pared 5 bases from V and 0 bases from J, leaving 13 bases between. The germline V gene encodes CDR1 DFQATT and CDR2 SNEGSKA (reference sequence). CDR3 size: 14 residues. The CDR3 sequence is CSASDRLLNTEAFF. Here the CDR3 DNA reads TGCAGTGCTTCGGACAGACTGTTGAACACTGAAGCTTTCTTT.

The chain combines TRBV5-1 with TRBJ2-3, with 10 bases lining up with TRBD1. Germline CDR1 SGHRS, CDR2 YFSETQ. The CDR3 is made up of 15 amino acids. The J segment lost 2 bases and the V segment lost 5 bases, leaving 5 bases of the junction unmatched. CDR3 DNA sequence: TGCGCCAGCAGGTCCGGGACAGGGGTCACAGATACGCAGTATTTT. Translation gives CASRSGTGVTDTQYF. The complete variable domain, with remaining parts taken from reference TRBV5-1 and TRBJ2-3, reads KAGVTQTPRYLIKTRGQQVTLSCSPISGHRSVSWYQQTPGQGLQFLFEYFSETQRNKGNFPGRFSGRQFSNSRSEMNVSTLELGDSALYLCASRSGTGVTDTQYFGPGTRLTVL.

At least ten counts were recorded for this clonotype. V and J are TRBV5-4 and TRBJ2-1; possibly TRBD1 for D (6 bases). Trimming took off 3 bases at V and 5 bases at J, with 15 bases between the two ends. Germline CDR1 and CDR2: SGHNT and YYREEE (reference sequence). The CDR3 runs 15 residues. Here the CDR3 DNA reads TGTGCCAGCAGCTATTTGCTTACAGGGAACAATGAGCAGTTCTTC. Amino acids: CASSYLLTGNNEQFF.

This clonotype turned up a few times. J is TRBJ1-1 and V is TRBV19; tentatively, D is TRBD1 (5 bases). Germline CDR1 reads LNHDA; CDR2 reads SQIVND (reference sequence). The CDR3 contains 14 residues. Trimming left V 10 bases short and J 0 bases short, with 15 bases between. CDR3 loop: CATFGDQMNTEAFF. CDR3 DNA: TGTGCCACCTTCGGGGACCAAATGAACACTGAAGCTTTCTTT.

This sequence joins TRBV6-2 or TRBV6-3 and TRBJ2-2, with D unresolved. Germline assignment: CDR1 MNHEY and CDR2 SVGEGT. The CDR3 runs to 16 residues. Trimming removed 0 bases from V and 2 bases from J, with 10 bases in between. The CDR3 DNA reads TGTGCCAGCAGTTACTCTGGCACCACTAACACCGGGGAGCTGTTTTTT. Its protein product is CASSYSGTTNTGELFF.

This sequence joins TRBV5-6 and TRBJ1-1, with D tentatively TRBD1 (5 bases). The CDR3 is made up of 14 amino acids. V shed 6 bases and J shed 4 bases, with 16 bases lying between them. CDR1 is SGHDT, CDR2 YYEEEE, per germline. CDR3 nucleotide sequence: TGTGCCAGCACCCCGGGGACGAAAACCACTGAAGCTTTCTTT. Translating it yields CASTPGTKTTEAFF.

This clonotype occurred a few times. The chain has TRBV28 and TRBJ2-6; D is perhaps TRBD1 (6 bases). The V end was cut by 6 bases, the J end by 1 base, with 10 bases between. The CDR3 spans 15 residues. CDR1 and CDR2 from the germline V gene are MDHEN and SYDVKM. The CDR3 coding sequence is TGTGCCAGCAGGGGGGACATTTCTGGGGCCAACGTCCTGACTTTC. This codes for CASRGDISGANVLTF.

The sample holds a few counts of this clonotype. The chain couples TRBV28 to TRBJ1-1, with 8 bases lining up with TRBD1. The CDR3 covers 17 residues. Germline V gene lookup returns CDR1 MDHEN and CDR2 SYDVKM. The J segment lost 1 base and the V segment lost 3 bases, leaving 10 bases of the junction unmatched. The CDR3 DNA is TGTGCCAGCAGTTTCCGGGGGATCGACAGGGGGAACACTGAAGCTTTCTTT. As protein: CASSFRGIDRGNTEAFF.

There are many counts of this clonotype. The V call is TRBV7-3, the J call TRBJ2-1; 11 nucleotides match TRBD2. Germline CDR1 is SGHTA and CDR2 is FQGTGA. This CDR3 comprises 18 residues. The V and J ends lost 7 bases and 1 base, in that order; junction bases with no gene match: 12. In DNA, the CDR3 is TGTGCCAGCACCAAGAAATCTAGCGGGAGGAGATCCTACAATGAGCAGTTCTTC. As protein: CASTKKSSGRRSYNEQFF.

CDR3 in amino acids: CASSLGPRDTEAFF. As DNA, the CDR3 is TGTGCCAGCAGCTTGGGCCCAAGGGACACTGAAGCTTTCTTT. The chain carries TRBV5-4 and TRBJ1-1; D not resolved. Germline values: CDR1 SGHNT, CDR2 YYREEE (reference sequence). CDR3 length: 14 amino acids. Trimming pared 0 bases from V and 3 bases from J, leaving 9 bases between. The full variable domain, rest sourced from reference TRBV5-4 and TRBJ1-1, is ETGVTQSPTHLIKTRGQQVTLRCSSQSGHNTVSWYQQALGQGPQFIFQYYREEENGRGNFPPRFSGLQFPNYSSELNVNALELDDSALYLCASSLGPRDTEAFFGQGTRLTVV.

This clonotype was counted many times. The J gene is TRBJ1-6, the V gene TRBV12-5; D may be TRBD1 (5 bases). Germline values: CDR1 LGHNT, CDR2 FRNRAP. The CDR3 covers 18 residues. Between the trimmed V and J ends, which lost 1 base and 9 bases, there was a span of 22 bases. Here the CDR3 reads CASGLGKRRQPRGSPLHF. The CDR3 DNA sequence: TGTGCTAGTGGTTTGGGAAAACGGCGACAGCCGCGGGGTTCACCCCTCCACTTT. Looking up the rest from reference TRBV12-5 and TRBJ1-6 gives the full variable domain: DARVTQTPRHKVTEMGQEVTMRCQPILGHNTVFWYRQTMMQGLELLAYFRNRAPLDDSGMPKDRFSAEMPDATLATLKIQPSEPRDSAVYFCASGLGKRRQPRGSPLHFGNGTRLTVT.

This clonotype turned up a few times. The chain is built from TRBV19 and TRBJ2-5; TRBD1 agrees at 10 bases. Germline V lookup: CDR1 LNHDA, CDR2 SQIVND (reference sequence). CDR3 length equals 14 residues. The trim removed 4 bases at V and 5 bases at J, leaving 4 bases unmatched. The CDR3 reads CASSTRDRGETQYF. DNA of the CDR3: TGTGCCAGTAGTACCCGGGACAGGGGTGAGACCCAGTACTTC.

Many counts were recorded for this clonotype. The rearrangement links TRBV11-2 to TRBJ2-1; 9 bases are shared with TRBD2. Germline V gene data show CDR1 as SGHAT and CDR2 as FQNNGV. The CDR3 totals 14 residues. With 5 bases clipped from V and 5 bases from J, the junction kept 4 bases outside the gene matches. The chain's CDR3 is CASSKLAGHNEQFF. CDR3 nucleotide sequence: TGTGCCAGCAGCAAACTAGCGGGCCACAATGAGCAGTTCTTC.

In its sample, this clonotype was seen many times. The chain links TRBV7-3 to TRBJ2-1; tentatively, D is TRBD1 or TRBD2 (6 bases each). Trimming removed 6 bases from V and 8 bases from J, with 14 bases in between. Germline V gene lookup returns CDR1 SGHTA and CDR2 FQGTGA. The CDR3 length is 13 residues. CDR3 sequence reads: CASSPYRDYEQFF. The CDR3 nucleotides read TGTGCCAGCAGTCCCTACAGGGACTATGAGCAGTTCTTC.

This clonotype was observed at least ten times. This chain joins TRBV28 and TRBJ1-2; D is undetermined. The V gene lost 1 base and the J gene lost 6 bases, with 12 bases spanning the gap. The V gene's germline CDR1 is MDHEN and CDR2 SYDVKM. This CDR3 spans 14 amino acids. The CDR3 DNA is TGTGCCAGCAGTTTATTTGCACGGTGGGATGGCTACACCTTC. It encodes CASSLFARWDGYTF.

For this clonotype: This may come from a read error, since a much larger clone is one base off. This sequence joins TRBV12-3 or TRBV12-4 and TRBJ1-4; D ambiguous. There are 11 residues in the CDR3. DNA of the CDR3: TGTGCCGGCAGTGATTGGGAAAAACTGTTTTTT. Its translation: CAGSDWEKLFF.

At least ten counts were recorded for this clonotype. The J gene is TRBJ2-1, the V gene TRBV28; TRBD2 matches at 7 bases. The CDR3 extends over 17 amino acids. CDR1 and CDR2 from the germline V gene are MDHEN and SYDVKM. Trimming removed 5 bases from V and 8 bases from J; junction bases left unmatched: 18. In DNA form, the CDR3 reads TGTGCCAGCAGTGTGAATATGGGGACTACCCTAGGGGATGAGCAGTTCTTC. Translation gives CASSVNMGTTLGDEQFF.

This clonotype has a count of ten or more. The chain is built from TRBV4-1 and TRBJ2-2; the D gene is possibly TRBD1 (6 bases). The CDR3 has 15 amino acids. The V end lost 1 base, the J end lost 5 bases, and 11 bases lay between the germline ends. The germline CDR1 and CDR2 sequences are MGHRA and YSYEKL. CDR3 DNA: TGCGCCAGCAGCCAAGTTGGGGGCAGGACCGGGGAGCTGTTTTTT. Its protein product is CASSQVGGRTGELFF.

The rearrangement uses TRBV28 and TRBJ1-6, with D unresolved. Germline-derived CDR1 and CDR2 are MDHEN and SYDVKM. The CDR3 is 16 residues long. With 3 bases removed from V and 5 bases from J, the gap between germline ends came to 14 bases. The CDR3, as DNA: TGTGCCAGCAGTTTCCCCGGGCTAAGGGATAATTCACCCCTCCACTTT. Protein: CASSFPGLRDNSPLHF. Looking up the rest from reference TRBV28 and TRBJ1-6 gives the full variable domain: DVKVTQSSRYLVKRTGEKVFLECVQDMDHENMFWYRQDPGLGLRLIYFSYDVKMKEKGDIPEGYSVSREKKERFSLILESASTNQTSMYLCASSFPGLRDNSPLHFGNGTRLTVT.